This T cell receptor beta chain was recorded in a study of blood T cell repertoires in COVID-19. On the study more broadly: Spain, Italy and the United States supplied samples that represented acute and convalescent COVID-19. Sources were T cells, B-cell-depleted T cells, or PBMCs; the material itself was cDNA or gDNA.

Original handling: Reference gene primer amplification yielded estimated nucleated cell counts. The protocol was immunoSEQ multiplex PCR, while the TCRdb copy is restricted to in-frame clones and leaves out a portion. That table supplies the V and J calls and clone size; D and trimming were determined from the DNA. The sample gives 120,000 or so clones, roughly 90% of which show up once; 7.6% is in the top ten. There are 15 residues in the CDR3. This clonotype was sampled from a man between 45 and 60 years old with acute or convalescent COVID-19. Material: peripheral blood. The chain is built from TRBV21-1 and TRBJ2-1; TRBD2 is the table's D call and was not checked against the DNA. TRBV21-1 is an annotated pseudogene. CDR3 sequence: CASSKGTSGNNEQFF. CDR3 nucleotide sequence: TGTGCCAGCAGCAAAGGAACTAGCGGGAATAATGAGCAGTTCTTC.